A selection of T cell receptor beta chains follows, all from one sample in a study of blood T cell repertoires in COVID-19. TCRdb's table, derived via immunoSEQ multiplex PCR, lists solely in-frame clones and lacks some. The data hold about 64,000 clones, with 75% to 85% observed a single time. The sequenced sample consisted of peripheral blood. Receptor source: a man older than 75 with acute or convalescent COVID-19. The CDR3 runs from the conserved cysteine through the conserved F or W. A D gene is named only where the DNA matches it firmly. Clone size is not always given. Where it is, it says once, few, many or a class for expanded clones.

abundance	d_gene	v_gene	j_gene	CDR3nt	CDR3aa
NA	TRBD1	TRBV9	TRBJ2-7	TGTGCCAGCAGCCCCGAGGGAGACAGGGGCGAGCAGTACTTC	CASSPEGDRGEQYF
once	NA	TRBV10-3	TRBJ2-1	TGTGCCATCAGTGAGGACAGCAACAATGAGCAGTTCTTC	CAISEDSNNEQFF
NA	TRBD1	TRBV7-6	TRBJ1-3	TGTGCCAGCAGCTCCAGGACTGGACAGGGTGGTGGAAACACCATATATTTT	CASSSRTGQGGGNTIYF
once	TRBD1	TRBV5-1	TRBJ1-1	TGCGCCAGCAGCTTGACAGGGGAAATGAACACTGAAGCTTTCTTT	CASSLTGEMNTEAFF
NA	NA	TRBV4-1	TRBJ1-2	TGCGCCAGCAGCTCCCGTAATTATGGCTACACCTTC	CASSSRNYGYTF
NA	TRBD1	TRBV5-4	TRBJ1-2	TGTGCCATCCCGGACAGGTTTAACTATGGCTACACCTTC	CAIPDRFNYGYTF
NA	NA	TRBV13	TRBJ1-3	TGTGCCAGCAGCTTACTGGGGGACAACTCTGGAAACACCATATATTTT	CASSLLGDNSGNTIYF
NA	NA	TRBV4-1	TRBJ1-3	TGCGCCAGCAGCCAAGAGGGGAGGGCACGCTCTGGAAACACCATATATTTT	CASSQEGRARSGNTIYF
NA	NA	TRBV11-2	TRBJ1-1	TGTGCCAGCAGCCCCGGACAGATTAGAAACACTGAAGCTTTCTTT	CASSPGQIRNTEAFF
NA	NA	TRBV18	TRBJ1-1	TGTGCCAGCTCAGGCGACAGGAACACTGAAGCTTTCTTT	CASSGDRNTEAFF
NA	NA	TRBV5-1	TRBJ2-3	TGCGCCAGCAGCTCCTCCAAGCGCGACACAGATACGCAGTATTTT	CASSSSKRDTDTQYF
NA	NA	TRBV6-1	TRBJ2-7	TGTGCCAGCAGTGACGGCCGGGGGACCGGTTTATTTGGGCAGTACTTC	CASSDGRGTGLFGQYF
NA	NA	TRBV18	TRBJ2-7	TGTGCCAGCTCACCACCCACTTCCTCGGCAGGGTTTGGCGGGCAGTACTTC	CASSPPTSSAGFGGQYF
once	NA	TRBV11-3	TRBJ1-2	TGTGCCAGCAGCTTCGGCCCGGAGGGGTATGGCTACACCTTC	CASSFGPEGYGYTF
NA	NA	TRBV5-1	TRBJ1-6	TGCGCCAGCAGCTTGTCCACTTCAAATTCACCCCTCCACTTT	CASSLSTSNSPLHF
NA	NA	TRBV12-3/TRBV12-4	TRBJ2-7	TGTGCCAGCAGCCGGGCAAGGGGGTACGAGCAGTACTTC	CASSRARGYEQYF
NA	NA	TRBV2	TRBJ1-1	TGTGCCAGCAGCCGAGGGGCAGGGGATCGAACTGAAGCTTTCTTT	CASSRGAGDRTEAFF
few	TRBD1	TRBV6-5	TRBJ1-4	TGTGCCAGCAGAGGGGGCACCTCGGGTGAAAAACTGTTTTTT	CASRGGTSGEKLFF
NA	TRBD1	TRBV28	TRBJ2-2	TGTGCCAGCAGGATCACCGGGACAGTTAACACCGGGGAGCTGTTTTTT	CASRITGTVNTGELFF
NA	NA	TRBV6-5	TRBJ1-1	TGTGCCAGCAGTTACTCGGCCCGAGGGAACACTGAAGCTTTCTTT	CASSYSARGNTEAFF
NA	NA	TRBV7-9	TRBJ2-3	TGTGCCAGCAGCTTAGGGGAGGACCCGGGGATTGGTACGCAGTATTTT	CASSLGEDPGIGTQYF
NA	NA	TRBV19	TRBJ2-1	TGTGCCAGTAGTATAGGGGTGACTCCGCCCTACAATGAGCAGTTCTTC	CASSIGVTPPYNEQFF
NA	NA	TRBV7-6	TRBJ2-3	TGTGCCAGCAGCTCGCGGGGACAGGGAGGTCGAACTAGCGGCACCACAGATACGCAGTATTTT	CASSSRGQGGRTSGTTDTQYF